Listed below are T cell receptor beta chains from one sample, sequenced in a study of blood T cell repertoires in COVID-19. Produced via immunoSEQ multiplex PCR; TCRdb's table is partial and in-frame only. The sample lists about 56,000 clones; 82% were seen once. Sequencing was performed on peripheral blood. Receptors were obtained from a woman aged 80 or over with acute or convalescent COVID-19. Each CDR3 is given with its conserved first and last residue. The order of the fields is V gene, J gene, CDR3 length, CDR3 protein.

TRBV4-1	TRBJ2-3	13	CASSQKPLDTQYF
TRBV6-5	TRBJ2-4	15	CASSPGAAGGDIQYF
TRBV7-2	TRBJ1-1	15	CASSLDRGGQTEAFF
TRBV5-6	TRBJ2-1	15	CASSLMLVSYNEQFF
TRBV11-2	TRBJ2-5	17	CASSRSGSSGGGETQYF
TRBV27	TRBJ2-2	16	CASSLYSGVNTGELFF
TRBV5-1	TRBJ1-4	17	CASSLAFRRTTNEKLFF
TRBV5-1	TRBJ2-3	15	CASSFQGERTDTQYF
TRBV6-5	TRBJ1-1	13	CASRQTMNTEAFF
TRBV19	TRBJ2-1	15	CASSIGGKRYNEQFF
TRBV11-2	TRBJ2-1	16	CASSLWAGGGSNEQFF
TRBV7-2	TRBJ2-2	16	CASSLDRLAGSGELFF